This passage covers 24 T cell receptor beta chains from one sample sequenced in a study of somatic mutations in cytotoxic T cells in rheumatoid arthritis. Sequencing used immunoSEQ multiplex PCR; TCRdb keeps in-frame clones, though not all of them. The sample includes roughly 720 clones, under 80% of them seen just once. Sequencing was performed on synovial fluid. The receptors here all came from a man aged 65-85 years with rheumatoid arthritis.

The chain is built from TRBV5-1 and TRBJ2-3; 9 nucleotides agree with TRBD2. V trimming: 2 bases; J trimming: 5 bases; junction bases outside the gene matches: 15. Germline-derived CDR1 and CDR2 are SGHRS and YFSETQ. The CDR3 is 18 residues long. The CDR3 nucleotides read TGCGCCAGCAGCTTAGGGGCGAGCGGGGGGTTCTTTATAGATACGCAGTATTTT. Protein product: CASSLGASGGFFIDTQYF.

V gene TRBV6-1 combines with J gene TRBJ1-2; 10 bases line up with TRBD1. This CDR3 contains 13 residues. Germline CDR1 reads MNHNS; CDR2 reads SASEGT. CDR3 residues: CAAGGTGAYGYTF. Written as DNA, the CDR3 is TGTGCTGCGGGGGGGACAGGGGCCTATGGCTACACCTTC.

Of note for this clone: Germline and junction disagree at one end, which may indicate a read error. The chain links TRBV11-3 to TRBJ2-2; tentatively, D is TRBD2 (5 bases). The CDR3 contains 18 residues. Germline CDR1 and CDR2: SGHNT and YENEEA. The CDR3 DNA follows: TGTGCCAGCAGCTTAGATCAAGGAGGAACGCTGAACATCGGGGAGCTGTTTTTT. Its translation is CASSLDQGGTLNIGELFF. The full variable domain, completed using reference TRBV11-3 and TRBJ2-2, is EAGVVQSPRYKIIEKKQPVAFWCNPISGHNTLYWYLQNLGQGPELLIRYENEEAVDDSQLPKDRFSAERLKGVDSTLKIQPAELGDSAVYLCASSLDQGGTLNIGELFFGEGSRLTVL.

The chain carries TRBV28 and TRBJ1-1; tentative D call: TRBD1 (6 bases). V lost 7 bases and J 5 bases, leaving 14 bases between the germline ends. CDR1 and CDR2 (germline): MDHEN, SYDVKM. This CDR3 region has 13 residues. CDR3 DNA sequence: TGTGCCAGCAAGTTAGGGGGTGAAACTGAAGCTTTCTTT. It specifies CASKLGGETEAFF.

The chain recombines TRBV6-4 with TRBJ2-3; no firm D call. Trimming left V 2 bases short and J 1 base short, with 10 bases between. The CDR3 is made up of 15 amino acids. Germline lookup yields CDR1 MRHNA and CDR2 SNTAGT. CDR3 residues: CASSDALGGTDTQYF. CDR3 nucleotides: TGTGCCAGCAGTGACGCTCTAGGTGGCACAGATACGCAGTATTTT.

The chain uses TRBV2 and TRBJ2-3, with D possibly matching TRBD2 (6 bases). The CDR3 spans 16 residues. Trimming shortened V by 4 bases and J by 5 bases, and 19 bases separated the two germline ends. Germline V gene data show CDR1 as SNHLY and CDR2 as FYNNEI. This chain's CDR3 is CASSATAAWGGDTQYF. CDR3 in DNA: TGTGCCAGCAGTGCCACAGCGGCCTGGGGAGGAGATACGCAGTATTTT.

The chain employs TRBV29-1 and TRBJ2-3; tentative D call: TRBD2 (7 bases). Trimming shortened V by 8 bases and J by 5 bases, and 26 bases separated the two germline ends. The CDR3 is made up of 16 amino acids. Looked up from germline, CDR1 is SQVTM and CDR2 is ANQGSEA. In nucleotides, the CDR3 is TGCAGCTTTAATGATGGGGGGGCTGTCGGCGTAGATACGCAGTATTTT. This translates into CSFNDGGAVGVDTQYF.

This chain joins TRBV10-3 and TRBJ2-5; 8 bases match TRBD1. CDR1 and CDR2 (germline): ENHRY, SYGVKD. This CDR3 has 16 residues. J lost 5 bases, V lost 2 bases, and 10 bases had no gene match. The DNA of the CDR3 is TGTGCCATCAGTGAGCCGGAGCAGGGGGCAGGGGAGACCCAGTACTTC. Translated: CAISEPEQGAGETQYF.

A word on this clone: At one end the junction does not follow the germline gene, possibly because of a read error. This chain connects TRBV29-1 to TRBJ1-2; D perhaps matches TRBD1 (6 bases). Germline V gene lookup returns CDR1 SQVTM and CDR2 ANQGSEA. This CDR3 is 12 amino acids long. CDR3 protein: CSVEAGAFSCAF. Written as DNA, the CDR3 is TGCAGCGTTGAGGCGGGGGCCTTTTCCTGCGCCTTC. Filled out from reference TRBV29-1 and TRBJ1-2, the complete variable domain reads SAVISQKPSRDICQRGTSLTIQCQVDSQVTMMFWYRQQPGQSLTLIATANQGSEATYESGFVIDKFPISRPNLTFSTLTVSNMSPEDSSIYLCSVEAGAFSCAFGSGTRLTVV.

This chain links TRBV5-1 with TRBJ2-7; maybe TRBD1 (6 bases). The V gene's germline CDR1 is SGHRS and CDR2 YFSETQ. The ends were cut back, 3 bases at V and 4 bases at J, with 14 bases in the middle. This CDR3 comprises 14 residues. The CDR3 nucleotides read TGCGCCAGCAGCTCAGGCAGGACAGTATACGAGCAGTACTTC. Its translation is CASSSGRTVYEQYF.

This clone turned up a few times. V usage is TRBV28 and J usage is TRBJ1-4; D may be TRBD1 (6 bases). The V gene lost 2 bases and the J gene lost 11 bases, with 18 bases spanning the gap. The V gene's germline CDR1 is MDHEN and CDR2 SYDVKM. The CDR3 covers 15 residues. The chain's CDR3 is CASSLTPLGASKLFF. The CDR3 DNA sequence: TGTGCCAGCAGTTTAACCCCCCTGGGGGCGTCGAAACTGTTTTTT. Using reference TRBV28 and TRBJ1-4 for the parts outside the CDR3, the full variable domain is DVKVTQSSRYLVKRTGEKVFLECVQDMDHENMFWYRQDPGLGLRLIYFSYDVKMKEKGDIPEGYSVSREKKERFSLILESASTNQTSMYLCASSLTPLGASKLFFGSGTQLSVL.

V and J are TRBV7-9 and TRBJ1-1; D might be TRBD1 (5 bases). This CDR3 contains 16 residues. The V and J ends lost 0 bases and 1 base respectively, with 12 bases between them. Germline CDR1 SEHNR, CDR2 FQNEAQ (reference sequence). DNA of the CDR3: TGTGCCAGCAGCTTAGCCCCTCGGCAGGGGAACACTGAAGCTTTCTTT. Protein sequence: CASSLAPRQGNTEAFF. The full variable domain, with the rest looked up from reference TRBV7-9 and TRBJ1-1, is DTGVSQNPRHKITKRGQNVTFRCDPISEHNRLYWYRQTLGQGPEFLTYFQNEAQLEKSRLLSDRFSAERPKGSFSTLEIQRTEQGDSAMYLCASSLAPRQGNTEAFFGQGTRLTVV.

This clone was detected only once. The V and J genes are TRBV11-1 and TRBJ2-1; D perhaps matches TRBD2 (5 bases). The V and J ends lost 11 bases and 1 base respectively, with 15 bases between them. The germline V gene encodes CDR1 SGHAT and CDR2 FQDESV (reference sequence). The CDR3 is made up of 14 amino acids. In DNA, the CDR3 is TGTGCCTCCAGAGGAGGCGGTTCCTACAATGAGCAGTTCTTC. This codes for CASRGGGSYNEQFF.

This clone has only one observation. The gene calls are TRBV18 and TRBJ2-7; D unclear. The CDR3 covers 13 residues. The germline CDR1 and CDR2 sequences are KGHSH and LQKENI. With 0 bases removed from V and 3 bases from J, the gap between germline ends came to 6 bases. DNA of the CDR3: TGTGCCAGCTCACCACCTTCGGGCTACGAGCAGTACTTC. This translates into CASSPPSGYEQYF. Full variable domain (outside the CDR3, taken from reference TRBV18 and TRBJ2-7): NAGVMQNPRHLVRRRGQEARLRCSPMKGHSHVYWYRQLPEEGLKFMVYLQKENIIDESGMPKERFSAEFPKEGPSILRIQQVVRGDSAAYFCASSPPSGYEQYFGPGTRLTVT.

V usage is TRBV5-1 and J usage is TRBJ1-1, with D tentatively TRBD1 (5 bases). The CDR3 covers 13 residues. V was cut by 0 bases and J by 7 bases, with 10 bases left in between. Germline loops: CDR1 SGHRS, CDR2 YFSETQ. CDR3 loop: CASSLEVQGEAFF. The CDR3 bases are TGCGCCAGCAGCTTGGAAGTCCAGGGTGAAGCTTTCTTT.

A few counts support this clone. The chain combines TRBV4-1 with TRBJ1-6; 7 bases align to TRBD1. Germline CDR1 is MGHRA and CDR2 is YSYEKL. The CDR3 contains 15 residues. With 2 bases clipped from V and 7 bases from J, the junction kept 5 bases outside the gene matches. The CDR3 coding sequence is TGCGCCAGCAGCCAACCCGACAGGGCAAATTCACCCCTCCACTTT. As protein: CASSQPDRANSPLHF.

This chain links TRBV10-3 with TRBJ2-2, with 8 bases matching TRBD2. The germline V gene encodes CDR1 ENHRY and CDR2 SYGVKD. V dropped 6 bases and J dropped 8; count of bases not matched to a gene: 11. The CDR3 is 15 amino acids. Written as DNA, the CDR3 is TGTGCCATCAGCCAAGGACTAGCTTCTTTAGGGGAGCTGTTTTTT. Residues: CAISQGLASLGELFF.

Remarks on this clone: The sample carries other DNA sequences with the same CDR3. The chain carries TRBV4-1 and TRBJ2-7; 14 nucleotides line up with TRBD2. Germline CDR1 MGHRA, CDR2 YSYEKL. J was trimmed by 2 bases and V by 3 bases; bases with no gene match: 0. The CDR3 covers 15 residues. The CDR3 bases are TGCGCCAGCAGCCAGGGACTAGCGGGAGCCTACGAGCAGTACTTC. The encoded protein is CASSQGLAGAYEQYF.

This clone was counted only a few times. V usage is TRBV6-4 and J usage is TRBJ1-5; TRBD1 agrees at 8 bases. The CDR3 loop spans 15 amino acids. Germline loops: CDR1 MRHNA, CDR2 SNTAGT. J gave up 0 bases and V 4 bases, and 2 bases lay outside the gene matches. The CDR3, as DNA: TGTGCCAGCAGTGCCCAGGGGGCTAGCAATCAGCCCCAGCATTTT. Translating gives CASSAQGASNQPQHF.

The chain combines TRBV2 with TRBJ1-5; no reliable D call. V lost 7 bases and J lost 8, with 12 bases in between. Germline V gene data show CDR1 as SNHLY and CDR2 as FYNNEI. The CDR3 loop spans 12 amino acids. The CDR3 DNA reads TGTGCCAGCACCCTGGACGGGGAGCCCCAGCATTTT. Translating gives CASTLDGEPQHF.

V is TRBV5-1 and J is TRBJ2-6; D possibly corresponds to TRBD1 (6 bases). The V end lost 4 bases, the J end lost 1 base, and 18 bases lay between the germline ends. CDR3 length: 18 amino acids. CDR1 is SGHRS and CDR2 is YFSETQ in the germline V gene. The CDR3 DNA reads as TGCGCCAGCAGCCCCCTTACCCTACAGGGATCTGGGGCCAACGTCCTGACTTTC. Encoded protein: CASSPLTLQGSGANVLTF.

The chain recombines TRBV9 with TRBJ2-1; 9 nucleotides line up with TRBD2. CDR1 is SGDLS and CDR2 is YYNGEE in the germline V gene. Trimming removed 2 bases from V and 1 base from J; junction bases left unmatched: 4. CDR3 length: 16 amino acids. CDR3 amino acids: CASSVTSGQSYNEQFF. CDR3 nucleotide sequence: TGTGCCAGCAGCGTTACTAGCGGGCAATCCTACAATGAGCAGTTCTTC.

The V and J genes are TRBV9 and TRBJ2-2, with TRBD2 as a possible D gene (5 bases). V was trimmed by 3 bases and J by 2 bases, leaving 14 bases between them. The CDR3 is 16 residues long. Germline values: CDR1 SGDLS, CDR2 YYNGEE. In DNA form, the CDR3 reads TGTGCCAGCAGCGCCAGGCGGGCAGCTAACACCGGGGAGCTGTTTTTT. It is translated as CASSARRAANTGELFF.

This chain links TRBV5-4 with TRBJ2-5, with 7 bases identical to TRBD1. J lost 0 bases, V lost 4 bases, and 12 bases had no gene match. The CDR3 extends over 17 amino acids. In germline, CDR1 is SGHNT, CDR2 YYREEE (reference sequence). DNA for the CDR3: TGTGCCAGCAGCCTGGTTTTTAGGGGGACAGACCAAGAGACCCAGTACTTC. It encodes CASSLVFRGTDQETQYF. The whole variable domain, remainder taken from reference TRBV5-4 and TRBJ2-5, is ETGVTQSPTHLIKTRGQQVTLRCSSQSGHNTVSWYQQALGQGPQFIFQYYREEENGRGNFPPRFSGLQFPNYSSELNVNALELDDSALYLCASSLVFRGTDQETQYFGPGTRLLVL.